The T cell receptor beta chain described here comes from a study of shared clonotypes between healthy human individuals. The assay was immunoSEQ multiplex PCR, and TCRdb's table has in-frame clones only and misses some. The sample carries 2 million to 2.5 million clones, over 85% recorded once. The V end lost 5 bases, the J end lost 2 bases, and 10 bases lay between the germline ends. The length of the CDR3 is 13 residues. Germline CDR1 and CDR2: LNHDA and SQIVND (reference sequence). Subsets obtained from CD4+ cells comprised CD45RA+ naive and CD45RA-negative memory cells. This TCR derives from a young man in good health. Some clones in this sample may be carry-over from other donors' samples. Sequenced material: naive CD4+ T cells from PBMCs. Noted subset: CD45RA+ positively selected. The chain uses TRBV19 and TRBJ2-7; tentative D call: TRBD1 (6 bases). Written as DNA, the CDR3 is TGTGCCAGTAGTCCGACAGGACCCTACGAGCAGTACTTC. Its protein is CASSPTGPYEQYF.